This entry features one T cell receptor beta chain sequence. The sample comes from a study of blood T cell repertoires in COVID-19. Whole-study context: PBMCs, B-cell-depleted T cells, or T cells were the source of the cDNA or gDNA that made up the material.

The trim removed 3 bases at V and 1 base at J, leaving 3 bases unmatched. This CDR3 comprises 16 residues. Germline CDR1 is KGHDR and CDR2 is SFDVKD. Assay: immunoSEQ multiplex PCR; the TCRdb copy retains only in-frame clones and omits some. The sample lists about 94,000 clones; around 82% were seen once. The chain carries TRBV24-1 and TRBJ2-3; TRBD2 agrees at 10 bases. Sequencing was done on a sample of peripheral blood. This TCR derives from a man between 60 and 75 years old with acute or convalescent COVID-19. CDR3 residues: CATSDALAGGTDTQYF. CDR3 bases: TGTGCCACCAGTGATGCCCTAGCGGGGGGCACAGATACGCAGTATTTT.